One sample yielded the 6 T cell receptor beta chains listed below, sequenced in a study of blood T cell repertoires in COVID-19 (dated by TCRdb to 2018 to 2020). The library was made by the immunoSEQ multiplex PCR assay. The clones in this table, taken by TCRdb from immuneACCESS, are in-frame only. Not every clone is retained; where verified, under half of the shortfall comes from an unresolved V gene, and the cause of the rest is unknown. The sample profile shows under 130,000 clones; 80% to 90% of them were found once. Approximately 29% of the sample is in the top ten clones. The sample was peripheral blood. These TCRs come from a woman of 80 years or more with acute or convalescent COVID-19.

The chain has TRBV4-1 and TRBJ2-1, with 8 bases that match TRBD2. The CDR3 is 17 residues long. Unmatched junction bases numbered 16, after V lost 3 bases and J lost 9 bases. Germline loops: CDR1 MGHRA, CDR2 YSYEKL. The CDR3 loop reads CASSHRPSARGAFEQFF. In DNA, the CDR3 is TGCGCCAGCAGCCACCGACCTTCGGCGCGGGGGGCGTTTGAGCAGTTCTTC.

V usage is TRBV20-1 and J usage is TRBJ1-1; no reliable D call. Germline-derived CDR1 and CDR2 are DFQATT and SNEGSKA (reference sequence). Trimming removed 6 bases at V and 11 bases at J, with 13 bases between. The CDR3 sequence is 10 residues long. The CDR3 loop reads CSATPSTAFF. CDR3 sequence (DNA): TGCAGTGCGACCCCTAGTACGGCTTTCTTT.

This sequence joins TRBV7-2 and TRBJ2-1, with D possibly TRBD2 on 6 matching bases. The V gene lost 0 bases and the J gene lost 2 bases, with 8 bases spanning the gap. The CDR3 covers 15 residues. The V gene's germline CDR1 is SGHTA and CDR2 FQGNSA. DNA for the CDR3: TGTGCCAGCAGCTTAGCCGCGGGGACCTACAATGAGCAGTTCTTC. It specifies CASSLAAGTYNEQFF. Using reference TRBV7-2 and TRBJ2-1 for the parts outside the CDR3, the full variable domain is GAGVSQSPSNKVTEKGKDVELRCDPISGHTALYWYRQSLGQGLEFLIYFQGNSAPDKSGLPSDRFSAERTGGSVSTLTIQRTQQEDSAVYLCASSLAAGTYNEQFFGPGTRLTVL.

This sequence joins TRBV19 and TRBJ2-3, with 8 bases fitting TRBD2. The CDR3 has 15 amino acids. V lost 6 bases to trimming and J lost 5 bases; unmatched junction nucleotides: 10. CDR1 LNHDA and CDR2 SQIVND come from the germline V gene (reference sequence). CDR3 protein: CASSRGGGFLDTQYF. The CDR3 coding sequence is TGTGCCAGTAGCCGGGGCGGGGGGTTTTTAGATACGCAGTATTTT.

V and J are TRBV4-3 and TRBJ1-2, with D tentatively TRBD1 (6 bases). The CDR3 consists of 17 residues. V was cut by 3 bases and J by 8 bases, with 25 bases left in between. CDR1 is LGHNA and CDR2 is YSLEER in the germline V gene. This CDR3 reads CASSQGIVPTGLGGYTF. CDR3 nucleotides: TGCGCCAGCAGCCAGGGAATAGTACCGACAGGTCTCGGCGGCTACACCTTC.

The gene calls are TRBV28 and TRBJ2-3; maybe TRBD2 (7 bases). The CDR3 spans 18 residues. V was trimmed by 6 bases and J by 6 bases, leaving 28 bases between them. Germline V gene lookup returns CDR1 MDHEN and CDR2 SYDVKM. The CDR3 DNA sequence: TGTGCCAGCAGGAAATCCCCCGGAGGGGGGGTCGAATTGGATACGCAGTATTTT. As protein: CASRKSPGGGVELDTQYF.